The 20 T cell receptor beta chains below were found in one sample sequenced in a study of CD8+ T cells in alopecia areata. It was cDNA, reverse transcribed from extracted RNA, that served as the sequencing template. TCRdb keeps only in-frame clones here, not all; method: immunoSEQ multiplex PCR. The profile shows around 100,000 clones, roughly three fifths of them singletons. The treatment here: oral pan-JAK inhibitor, 5-10 mg twice daily. This material consisted of CD8+ T cells sorted from blood, taken at week 24, from a patient treated with tofacitinib. Every receptor here comes from a human donor with alopecia areata.

This chain joins TRBV5-6 and TRBJ2-7; D might be TRBD2 (6 bases). CDR1 is SGHDT, CDR2 YYEEEE, per germline. This CDR3 contains 13 residues. V lost 0 bases and J lost 7, with 11 bases in between. For the CDR3, the DNA is TGTGCCAGCAGCTTGGCTAGCGACTGGGAGCAGTACTTC. Protein sequence: CASSLASDWEQYF.

This clone is categorized as medium-sized. This chain joins TRBV2 and TRBJ2-2; 10 bases line up with TRBD1. The length of the CDR3 is 16 residues. Losses at the gene ends were 6 bases for V and 8 bases for J; bases not matched to a gene: 12. The germline gives CDR1 SNHLY, CDR2 FYNNEI. The CDR3 spells CASRDPGQGFLGELFF. For the CDR3, the DNA is TGTGCCAGCAGAGATCCGGGACAGGGGTTTCTTGGGGAGCTGTTTTTT.

The chain carries TRBV4-3 and TRBJ2-7; maybe TRBD1 (5 bases). This CDR3 has 17 residues. The germline V gene encodes CDR1 LGHNA and CDR2 YSLEER. Trimming took 2 bases from V and 0 from J, leaving 17 bases between them. DNA of the CDR3: TGCGCCAGCAGCCAAAAACAGGAAACTTCGGGCTCCTACGAGCAGTACTTC. Residues: CASSQKQETSGSYEQYF.

As to this clone: Mismatch with germline at one junction end may stem from a read error. The rearrangement uses TRBV10-3 and TRBJ2-3; 10 positions agree with TRBD2. The CDR3 covers 15 residues. Germline-derived CDR1 and CDR2 are ENHRY and SYGVKD. As DNA, the CDR3 is TGTGCCATGAGTGGGTTAGCGGGGGGAACAGATACGCAGTATTTT. Its protein product is CAMSGLAGGTDTQYF.

The chain uses TRBV12-5 and TRBJ2-7; D is unclear. The CDR3 has 13 amino acids. Germline CDR1 is LGHNT and CDR2 is FRNRAP. Trimming cost V 10 bases and J 4 bases, with 17 bases left between them. CDR3 protein: CATTNPSVYEQYF. DNA of the CDR3: TGTGCTACCACTAATCCCAGTGTGTACGAGCAGTACTTC.

This clone was detected only a few times. The CDR3 region has the DNA TGTGCCAGCAGCCCACAGCCGGGACAGGGATTCTATGGCTACACCTTC. It is translated as CASSPQPGQGFYGYTF. V gene TRBV9 combines with J gene TRBJ1-2; 9 nucleotides match TRBD1. Trimming at V came to 4 bases and at J to 4 bases, leaving 11 bases not matched to a gene. This CDR3 region has 16 residues. Germline V gene data show CDR1 as SGDLS and CDR2 as YYNGEE.

In DNA form, the CDR3 reads TGTGCCAGCAGTGAATGGCAGGGGGCATACGAGCAGTACTTC. Translated, it gives CASSEWQGAYEQYF. This rearrangement joins TRBV25-1 to TRBJ2-7; 8 bases match TRBD1. This CDR3 is built from 14 residues. Trimming at V came to 1 base and at J to 4 bases, leaving 3 bases not matched to a gene. Per germline, CDR1 MGHDK and CDR2 SYGVNS.

The chain has TRBV5-1 and TRBJ2-7; the D gene is possibly TRBD1 (6 bases). The V gene's germline CDR1 is SGHRS and CDR2 YFSETQ. The CDR3 is 15 residues long. V was shortened by 0 bases and J by 1 base, with 11 bases between the two germline ends. The CDR3 region is CASSLDRERSYEQYF. Written as DNA, the CDR3 is TGCGCCAGCAGCTTGGACAGGGAAAGGTCCTACGAGCAGTACTTC.

As to this clone: This may stem from a read error, because a much larger clone lies one nucleotide away. This specimen includes other DNA sequences encoding the same CDR3. The genes are TRBV4-1 and TRBJ2-7; 9 bases align to TRBD1. The CDR3 is 15 residues long. From germline, CDR1 is MGHRA and CDR2 YSYEKL. The CDR3 sequence is CASSQGTGWDYEQYF. CDR3 DNA: TGTGCCAGCAGCCAAGGGACAGGGTGGGACTACGAGCAGTACTTC.

The chain recombines TRBV27 with TRBJ2-7; D may be TRBD1 (6 bases). Germline loops: CDR1 MNHEY, CDR2 SMNVEV (reference sequence). V was cut by 3 bases and J by 5 bases, with 17 bases left in between. This CDR3 spans 15 amino acids. CDR3 region: CASSFGPGAPNEQYF. CDR3 sequence (DNA): TGTGCCAGCAGTTTCGGTCCAGGGGCCCCCAACGAGCAGTACTTC.

The V gene is TRBV27, the J gene TRBJ1-4, with TRBD1 identical over 8 bases. The CDR3 extends over 13 amino acids. CDR1 and CDR2 from the germline V gene are MNHEY and SMNVEV (reference sequence). The junction had 11 bases not matched to a gene; V was cut back by 6 bases and J by 14 bases. The DNA for the CDR3 is TGTGCCAGCAGCCCCCCGACAGGGGAATGGCTGTTTTTT. It encodes CASSPPTGEWLFF. The complete variable domain, with remaining parts taken from reference TRBV27 and TRBJ1-4, reads EAQVTQNPRYLITVTGKKLTVTCSQNMNHEYMSWYRQDPGLGLRQIYYSMNVEVTDKGDVPEGYKVSRKEKRNFPLILESPSPNQTSLYFCASSPPTGEWLFFGSGTQLSVL.

V gene TRBV18 combines with J gene TRBJ1-6, with 11 bases lining up with TRBD1. V shed 5 bases and J 9 bases; nucleotides not matched to a gene: 3. CDR1 KGHSH and CDR2 LQKENI come from the germline V gene. This CDR3 has 14 residues. The CDR3 sequence: CASSMGQGGSPLHF. The CDR3 coding sequence is TGTGCCAGCTCAATGGGACAGGGGGGTTCACCCCTCCACTTT.

The genes are TRBV10-3 and TRBJ1-1; D gene unclear. Germline loops: CDR1 ENHRY, CDR2 SYGVKD. V was clipped by 2 bases and J by 0 bases, with 7 bases between them. CDR3 length: 14 residues. The CDR3 loop reads CAISETGMNTEAFF. For the CDR3, the DNA is TGTGCCATCAGTGAGACGGGAATGAACACTGAAGCTTTCTTT.

The chain combines TRBV29-1 with TRBJ2-7, with 10 bases fitting TRBD1. Germline trimming cut 5 bases from V and 7 bases from J; bases unmatched to any gene: 8. Per the germline V gene, CDR1 is SQVTM and CDR2 is ANQGSEA. The CDR3 is made up of 13 amino acids. CDR3: CSVLDRGLGEQYF. The CDR3 DNA is TGCAGCGTTTTAGACAGGGGGCTGGGTGAGCAGTACTTC.

The rearrangement uses TRBV6-1 and TRBJ2-3; no clear D gene. Looked up from germline, CDR1 is MNHNS and CDR2 is SASEGT. The CDR3 is 16 amino acids. Trimming stripped 1 base from V and 0 bases from J, with 11 bases between. DNA for the CDR3: TGTGCCAGCAGTGAAGAAGAGAACGATAGCACAGATACGCAGTATTTT. Translated: CASSEEENDSTDTQYF.

This clone was seen more than once but under ten times. The V gene is TRBV15, the J gene TRBJ1-2; TRBD1 is a possible D gene (6 bases). V lost 4 bases and J 4 bases, leaving 16 bases between the germline ends. The CDR3 extends over 15 amino acids. The V gene's germline CDR1 is LNHNV and CDR2 YYDKDF (reference sequence). In DNA, the CDR3 is TGTGCCACCAGCACTTATGATCCAGGGGCCTATGGCTACACCTTC. It specifies CATSTYDPGAYGYTF.

The V gene is TRBV4-1, the J gene TRBJ2-7, with TRBD2 matching over 9 bases. The V and J ends lost 5 bases and 2 bases, in that order; junction bases with no gene match: 7. This CDR3 contains 15 residues. Germline V lookup: CDR1 MGHRA, CDR2 YSYEKL. CDR3 sequence: CASSWASGEAYEQYF. CDR3 DNA: TGCGCCAGCAGCTGGGCTAGCGGGGAAGCCTACGAGCAGTACTTC.

The chain uses TRBV5-1 and TRBJ2-2; maybe TRBD1 (6 bases). The germline V gene has CDR1 SGHRS and CDR2 YFSETQ. Trimming took off 1 base at V and 0 bases at J, with 13 bases between the two ends. The CDR3 runs to 17 residues. The CDR3 nucleotides read TGCGCCAGCAGCTTGTTGGGGGCTACAGCGAACACCGGGGAGCTGTTTTTT. This translates into CASSLLGATANTGELFF. Together with reference TRBV5-1 and TRBJ2-2, the CDR3 gives the full variable domain: KAGVTQTPRYLIKTRGQQVTLSCSPISGHRSVSWYQQTPGQGLQFLFEYFSETQRNKGNFPGRFSGRQFSNSRSEMNVSTLELGDSALYLCASSLLGATANTGELFFGEGSRLTVL.

This clone occurred a few times. The same CDR3 is also encoded by other DNA sequences in this sample. The chain has TRBV6-1 and TRBJ2-1, with 12 bases fitting TRBD2. Germline values: CDR1 MNHNS, CDR2 SASEGT. This CDR3 region has 15 residues. V lost 3 bases to trimming and J lost 6 bases; unmatched junction nucleotides: 3. This CDR3 is CASSELAGGPNEQFF. The CDR3 bases are TGTGCCAGCAGTGAGCTAGCGGGGGGGCCCAATGAGCAGTTCTTC.

The chain is built from TRBV15 and TRBJ2-6, with 7 nucleotides matching TRBD1. The CDR3 is made up of 17 amino acids. The J segment lost 0 bases and the V segment lost 8 bases, leaving 10 bases of the junction unmatched. Germline V gene sequence: CDR1 LNHNV, CDR2 YYDKDF (reference sequence). The CDR3 region is CATALGQVSSGANVLTF. In DNA form, the CDR3 reads TGTGCCACCGCCCTCGGACAGGTCAGCTCTGGGGCCAACGTCCTGACTTTC.